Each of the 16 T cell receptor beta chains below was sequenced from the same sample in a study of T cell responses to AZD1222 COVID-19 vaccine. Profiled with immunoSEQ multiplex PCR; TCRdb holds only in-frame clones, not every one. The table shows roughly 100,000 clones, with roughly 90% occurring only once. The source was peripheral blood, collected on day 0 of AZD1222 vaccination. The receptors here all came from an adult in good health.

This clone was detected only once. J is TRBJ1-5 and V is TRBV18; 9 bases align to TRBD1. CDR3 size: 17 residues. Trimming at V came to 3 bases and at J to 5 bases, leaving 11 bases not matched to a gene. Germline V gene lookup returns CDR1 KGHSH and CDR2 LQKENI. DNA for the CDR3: TGTGCCAGCTCACCCAAACCGACAGGGGGTGCCGATCAGCCCCAGCATTTT. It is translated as CASSPKPTGGADQPQHF. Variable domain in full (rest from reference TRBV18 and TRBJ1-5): NAGVMQNPRHLVRRRGQEARLRCSPMKGHSHVYWYRQLPEEGLKFMVYLQKENIIDESGMPKERFSAEFPKEGPSILRIQQVVRGDSAAYFCASSPKPTGGADQPQHFGDGTRLSIL.

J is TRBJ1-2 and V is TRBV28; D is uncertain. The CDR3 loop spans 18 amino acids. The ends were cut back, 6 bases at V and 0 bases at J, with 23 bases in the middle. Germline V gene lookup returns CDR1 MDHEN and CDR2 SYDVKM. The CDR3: CASSLFRNYDGANYGYTF. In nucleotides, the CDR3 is TGTGCCAGCAGCTTGTTTCGGAACTATGACGGGGCTAACTATGGCTACACCTTC.

CDR3 coding DNA: TGTGCCAGCGGCACGGACCGCAGGGAGACCCAGTACTTC. Translation: CASGTDRRETQYF. The chain is built from TRBV6-5 and TRBJ2-5; D is unclear. This CDR3 is 13 amino acids long. Trimming took 8 bases from V and 5 from J, leaving 15 bases between them. Germline loops: CDR1 MNHEY, CDR2 SVGAGI.

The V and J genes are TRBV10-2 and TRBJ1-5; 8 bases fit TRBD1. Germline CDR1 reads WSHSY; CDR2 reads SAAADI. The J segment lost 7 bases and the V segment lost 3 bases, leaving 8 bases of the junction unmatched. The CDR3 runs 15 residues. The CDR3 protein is CASSDPRGRGQPQHF. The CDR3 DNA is TGCGCCAGCAGTGACCCCAGGGGGCGAGGACAGCCCCAGCATTTT.

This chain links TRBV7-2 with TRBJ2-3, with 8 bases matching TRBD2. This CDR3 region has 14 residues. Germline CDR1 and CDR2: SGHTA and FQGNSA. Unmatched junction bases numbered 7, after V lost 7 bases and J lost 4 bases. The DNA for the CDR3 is TGTGCCAGCACCCCGGGGGGGCAGGCAGATACGCAGTATTTT. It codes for CASTPGGQADTQYF. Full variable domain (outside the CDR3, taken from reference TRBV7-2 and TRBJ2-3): GAGVSQSPSNKVTEKGKDVELRCDPISGHTALYWYRQSLGQGLEFLIYFQGNSAPDKSGLPSDRFSAERTGGSVSTLTIQRTQQEDSAVYLCASTPGGQADTQYFGPGTRLTVL.

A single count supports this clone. The CDR3 reads CASSLSRGANTEAFF. In DNA form, the CDR3 reads TGTGCCAGCAGCTTAAGCAGGGGGGCGAACACTGAAGCTTTCTTT. The gene calls are TRBV7-3 and TRBJ1-1; 7 nucleotides line up with TRBD1. The CDR3 loop spans 15 amino acids. V was pared by 1 base and J by 1 base, with 3 bases of the junction left unmatched. The germline CDR1 and CDR2 sequences are SGHTA and FQGTGA.

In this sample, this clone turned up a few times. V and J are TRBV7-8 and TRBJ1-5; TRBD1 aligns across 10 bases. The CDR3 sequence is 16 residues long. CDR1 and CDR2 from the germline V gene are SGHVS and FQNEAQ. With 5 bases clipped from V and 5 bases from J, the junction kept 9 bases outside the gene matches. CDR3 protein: CASSPGGTGAYQPQHF. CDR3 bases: TGTGCCAGCAGCCCGGGGGGGACAGGGGCGTATCAGCCCCAGCATTTT.

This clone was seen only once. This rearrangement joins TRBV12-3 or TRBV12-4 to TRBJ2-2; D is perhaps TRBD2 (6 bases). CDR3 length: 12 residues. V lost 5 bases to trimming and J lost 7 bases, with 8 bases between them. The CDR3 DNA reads TGTGCCAGCAGTCCGGGGGTCGGGGAGCTGTTTTTT. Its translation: CASSPGVGELFF.

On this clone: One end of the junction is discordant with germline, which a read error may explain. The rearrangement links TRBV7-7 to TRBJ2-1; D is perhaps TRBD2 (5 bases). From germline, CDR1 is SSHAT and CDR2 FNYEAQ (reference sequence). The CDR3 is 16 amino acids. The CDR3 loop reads CASSLGRLTRGEEVVF. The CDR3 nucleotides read TGTGCCAGCAGCTTAGGCCGCCTAACCCGGGGAGAGGAGGTAGTCTTC.

The CDR3 reads CASSSAVGAFF. CDR3 in DNA: TGTGCCAGCAGTTCCGCGGTCGGAGCTTTCTTT. The chain couples TRBV6-5 to TRBJ1-1; D not certain. Between the trimmed V and J ends, which lost 4 bases and 10 bases, there was a span of 10 bases. The germline gives CDR1 MNHEY, CDR2 SVGAGI. The CDR3 sequence is 11 residues long.

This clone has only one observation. In DNA form, the CDR3 reads TGTGCCAGCAGCACTCAGGGCCCGAACTATGGCTACACCTTC. It specifies CASSTQGPNYGYTF. The rearrangement links TRBV11-1 to TRBJ1-2, with D tentatively TRBD1 (5 bases). Looked up from germline, CDR1 is SGHAT and CDR2 is FQDESV (reference sequence). Trimming stripped 5 bases from V and 2 bases from J, with 12 bases between. The CDR3 length is 14 residues.

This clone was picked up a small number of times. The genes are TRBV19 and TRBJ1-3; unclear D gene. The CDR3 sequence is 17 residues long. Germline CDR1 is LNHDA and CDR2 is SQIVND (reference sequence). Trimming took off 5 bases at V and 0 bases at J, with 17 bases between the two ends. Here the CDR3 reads CASSQQVALLSGNTIYF. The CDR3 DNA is TGTGCCAGTAGTCAGCAGGTAGCTCTTCTCTCTGGAAACACCATATATTTT. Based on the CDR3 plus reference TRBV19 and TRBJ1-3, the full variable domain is DGGITQSPKYLFRKEGQNVTLSCEQNLNHDAMYWYRQDPGQGLRLIYYSQIVNDFQKGDIAEGYSVSREKKESFPLTVTSAQKNPTAFYLCASSQQVALLSGNTIYFGEGSWLTVV.

CDR3 residues: CASSIQGDGETQYF. CDR3 coding DNA: TGCGCCAGCAGCATCCAGGGTGACGGCGAGACCCAGTACTTC. The genes are TRBV4-3 and TRBJ2-5; possibly TRBD1 for D (5 bases). Trimming removed 5 bases from V and 5 bases from J, with 15 bases in between. The CDR3 spans 14 residues. CDR1 and CDR2 (germline): LGHNA, YSLEER.

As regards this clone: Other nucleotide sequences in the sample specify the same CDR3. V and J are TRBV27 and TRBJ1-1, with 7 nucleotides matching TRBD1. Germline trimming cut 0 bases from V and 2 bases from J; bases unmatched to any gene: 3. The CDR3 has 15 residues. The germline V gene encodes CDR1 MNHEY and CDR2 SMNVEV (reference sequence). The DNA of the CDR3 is TGTGCCAGCAGTTTATCTACAGGGGCCAACACTGAAGCTTTCTTT. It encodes CASSLSTGANTEAFF.

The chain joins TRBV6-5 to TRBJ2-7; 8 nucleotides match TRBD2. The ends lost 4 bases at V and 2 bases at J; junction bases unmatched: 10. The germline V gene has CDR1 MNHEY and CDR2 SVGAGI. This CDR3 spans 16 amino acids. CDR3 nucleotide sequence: TGTGCCAGCAGTTCCCCTACTAGCGGATTACCCTACGAGCAGTACTTC. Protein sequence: CASSSPTSGLPYEQYF.

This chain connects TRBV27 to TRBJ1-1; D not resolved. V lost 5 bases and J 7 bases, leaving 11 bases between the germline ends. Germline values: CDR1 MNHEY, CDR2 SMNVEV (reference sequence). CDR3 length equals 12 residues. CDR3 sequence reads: CASSPLRGEAFF. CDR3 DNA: TGTGCCAGCAGTCCACTAAGAGGTGAAGCTTTCTTT.